The 27 T cell receptor beta chains below were found in one sample sequenced in a study of blood T cell repertoires in COVID-19. Libraries were prepared by immunoSEQ multiplex PCR; TCRdb keeps only in-frame clonotypes and omits some of them. The sample includes about 250,000 clones, approximately 84% seen only once; the top ten take about 4%. The sample taken for sequencing was peripheral blood. The receptor source for this set is a man aged 50-59 years with acute or convalescent COVID-19.

Notes on this clone: This specimen includes other DNA sequences encoding the same CDR3. The gene calls are TRBV19 and TRBJ1-3, with 10 bases lining up with TRBD1. The CDR3 is 15 amino acids. V was clipped by 4 bases and J by 4 bases; unmatched bases: 4. In germline, CDR1 is LNHDA, CDR2 SQIVND (reference sequence). The chain's CDR3 is CASSTGTGAGNTIYF. DNA for the CDR3: TGTGCCAGTAGTACCGGGACAGGGGCGGGAAACACCATATATTTT.

The chain combines TRBV5-4 with TRBJ2-7; D is possibly TRBD1 (8 bases). Trimming took off 0 bases at V and 3 bases at J, with 16 bases between the two ends. There are 16 residues in the CDR3. Looked up from germline, CDR1 is SGHNT and CDR2 is YYREEE (reference sequence). The CDR3 spells CASSLGAGQEVYEQYF. For the CDR3, the DNA is TGTGCCAGCAGCTTGGGAGCGGGACAGGAAGTCTACGAGCAGTACTTC.

The CDR3 nucleotides are TGTGCCAGCAGCTTAGCAGGGAGAGATAATTCACCCCTCCACTTT. Protein product: CASSLAGRDNSPLHF. This chain connects TRBV7-9 to TRBJ1-6; the D is unclear. V lost 0 bases and J lost 5, with 8 bases in between. This CDR3 comprises 15 residues. The germline V gene encodes CDR1 SEHNR and CDR2 FQNEAQ (reference sequence).

The chain uses TRBV6-5 and TRBJ1-1; D is perhaps TRBD1 (5 bases). The CDR3 has 13 residues. Trimming cost V 7 bases and J 11 bases, with 20 bases left between them. Germline V gene sequence: CDR1 MNHEY, CDR2 SVGAGI. CDR3 nucleotides: TGTGCCAGCAAGAAGTCAGAGTTGGAGGGGGCTTTCTTT. Its translation is CASKKSELEGAFF.

The chain couples TRBV5-6 to TRBJ2-4, with 7 bases identical to TRBD2. This CDR3 is built from 14 residues. With 0 bases clipped from V and 8 bases from J, the junction kept 5 bases outside the gene matches. CDR1 and CDR2 (germline): SGHDT, YYEEEE. For the CDR3, the DNA is TGTGCCAGCAGCTTGGGGGAGGGCCTGGACATTCAGTACTTC. It specifies CASSLGEGLDIQYF.

The J gene is TRBJ2-1, the V gene TRBV28; TRBD1 is a possible D gene (6 bases). The CDR3 sequence is 16 residues long. CDR1 MDHEN and CDR2 SYDVKM come from the germline V gene. V lost 6 bases and J 0 bases, leaving 15 bases between the germline ends. CDR3 loop: CASSVFQGSSYNEQFF. CDR3 DNA: TGTGCCAGCAGCGTCTTTCAGGGGAGCTCCTACAATGAGCAGTTCTTC.

This clone occurred once. V and J are TRBV6-5 and TRBJ2-1; 8 bases fit TRBD1. V was clipped by 5 bases and J by 9 bases; unmatched bases: 12. The germline CDR1 and CDR2 sequences are MNHEY and SVGAGI. CDR3 length equals 15 residues. CDR3 nucleotides: TGTGCCAGCAGTCCCAGGGGGCAGGGGCTGGGTGAGCAGTTCTTC. Amino acid sequence: CASSPRGQGLGEQFF.

The rearrangement joins TRBV27 to TRBJ1-5; a possible D gene is TRBD1 (5 bases). This CDR3 has 15 amino acids. Deletions cut 6 bases from V and 5 bases from J, with 17 bases between. Germline-derived CDR1 and CDR2 are MNHEY and SMNVEV (reference sequence). CDR3 DNA sequence: TGTGCCAGCAGCCCGGGGGGGGAGAGATATCAGCCCCAGCATTTT. Protein sequence: CASSPGGERYQPQHF.

The rearrangement uses TRBV19 and TRBJ1-5, with D maybe TRBD1 (5 bases). CDR1 and CDR2 (germline): LNHDA, SQIVND (reference sequence). This CDR3 has 14 amino acids. Deletions cut 5 bases from V and 8 bases from J, with 16 bases between. The CDR3 region is CASSWLAGQEPQHF. CDR3 nucleotides: TGTGCCAGTAGTTGGCTCGCAGGGCAAGAGCCCCAGCATTTT.

The V and J genes are TRBV30 and TRBJ1-2; D is undetermined. CDR3 length equals 13 residues. The germline gives CDR1 GTSNPN, CDR2 SVGIG (reference sequence). The V end lost 0 bases, the J end lost 7 bases, and 12 bases lay between the germline ends. CDR3 region: CAWSVERWAGYTF. Here the CDR3 DNA reads TGTGCCTGGAGTGTAGAACGCTGGGCTGGCTACACCTTC. The variable domain in full, with the rest retrieved from reference TRBV30 and TRBJ1-2, is SQTIHQWPATLVQPVGSPLSLECTVEGTSNPNLYWYRQAAGRGLQLLFYSVGIGQISSEVPQNLSASRPQDRQFILSSKKLLLSDSGFYLCAWSVERWAGYTFGSGTRLTVV.

The chain links TRBV29-1 to TRBJ2-3; 9 bases align to TRBD2. V lost 3 bases, J lost 2 bases, and 6 bases stayed unmatched. Germline CDR1 is SQVTM and CDR2 is ANQGSEA. This CDR3 region has 15 residues. The CDR3 DNA sequence: TGCAGCGTTGATATTAGCGGGGGAGTCACAGATACGCAGTATTTT. Translation: CSVDISGGVTDTQYF.

The rearrangement uses TRBV5-1 and TRBJ1-1; possibly TRBD1 for D (6 bases). CDR1 SGHRS and CDR2 YFSETQ come from the germline V gene. V was cut by 4 bases and J by 2 bases, with 12 bases left in between. This CDR3 is 14 amino acids long. The chain's CDR3 is CASSRGQINTEAFF. DNA for the CDR3: TGCGCCAGCAGCCGGGGACAAATAAACACTGAAGCTTTCTTT.

The gene calls are TRBV28 and TRBJ2-2; D not resolved. The CDR3 runs 14 residues. Germline V gene sequence: CDR1 MDHEN, CDR2 SYDVKM. Trimming stripped 3 bases from V and 4 bases from J, with 9 bases between. CDR3 nucleotide sequence: TGTGCCAGCAGTTTCGCCGCGCGCACCGGGGAGCTGTTTTTT. Encoded protein: CASSFAARTGELFF.

This rearrangement joins TRBV15 to TRBJ1-2, with 10 bases matching TRBD1. The CDR3 consists of 14 residues. Germline-derived CDR1 and CDR2 are LNHNV and YYDKDF (reference sequence). The trim removed 5 bases at V and 2 bases at J, leaving 2 bases unmatched. CDR3 sequence reads: CATSWGQGNYGYTF. CDR3 DNA: TGTGCCACCAGCTGGGGACAGGGGAACTATGGCTACACCTTC. Using reference TRBV15 and TRBJ1-2 for the parts outside the CDR3, the full variable domain is DAMVIQNPRYQVTQFGKPVTLSCSQTLNHNVMYWYQQKSSQAPKLLFHYYDKDFNNEADTPDNFQSRRPNTSFCFLDIRSPGLGDTAMYLCATSWGQGNYGYTFGSGTRLTVV.

The chain's CDR3 is CASSQDATSGRSNTQYF. The CDR3 DNA follows: TGTGCCAGCAGCCAGGATGCAACTAGCGGGAGATCGAATACGCAGTATTTT. This sequence joins TRBV4-2 and TRBJ2-3, with 11 bases matching TRBD2. From germline, CDR1 is LGHNA and CDR2 YNFKEQ. This CDR3 has 17 amino acids. V shed 3 bases and J 7 bases; nucleotides not matched to a gene: 12.

The chain employs TRBV5-1 and TRBJ1-1, with a weak D call TRBD1 (5 bases). The CDR3 covers 17 residues. V was trimmed by 0 bases and J by 7 bases, leaving 22 bases between them. CDR1 SGHRS and CDR2 YFSETQ come from the germline V gene. The CDR3 DNA reads TGCGCCAGCAGCTTGGGGTCCACAGGAGGAGGGCTCTATGAAGCTTTCTTT. It yields the protein CASSLGSTGGGLYEAFF.

The chain links TRBV5-5 to TRBJ1-2, with 7 bases aligning to TRBD1. The J segment lost 5 bases and the V segment lost 2 bases, leaving 6 bases of the junction unmatched. The CDR3 totals 14 residues. Germline V gives CDR1 SGHKS, CDR2 YYEKEE (reference sequence). The CDR3 sequence: CASSFRQGGYGYTF. In nucleotides, the CDR3 is TGTGCCAGCAGCTTCCGACAGGGTGGGTATGGCTACACCTTC.

The chain combines TRBV10-3 with TRBJ2-2, with 10 bases matching TRBD2. The ends lost 4 bases at V and 4 bases at J; junction bases unmatched: 3. Germline V lookup: CDR1 ENHRY, CDR2 SYGVKD. The CDR3 covers 15 residues. CDR3 sequence (DNA): TGTGCCATCAGTGGGCAGCGGGGGGGCACCGGGGAGCTGTTTTTT. Its protein product is CAISGQRGGTGELFF.

This chain links TRBV11-2 with TRBJ1-6; D is uncertain. In germline, CDR1 is SGHAT, CDR2 FQNNGV. There are 15 residues in the CDR3. V was shortened by 1 base and J by 6 bases, with 10 bases between the two germline ends. The CDR3 DNA reads TGTGCCAGCAGCTTAGTGGGCGCGGGTAATTCACCCCTCCACTTT. It specifies CASSLVGAGNSPLHF.

The chain carries TRBV4-1 and TRBJ1-2, with 7 bases aligning to TRBD1. This CDR3 spans 15 amino acids. The ends lost 3 bases at V and 5 bases at J; junction bases unmatched: 9. The germline V gene encodes CDR1 MGHRA and CDR2 YSYEKL. CDR3 sequence reads: CASSQAGGQPYGYTF. DNA for the CDR3: TGCGCCAGCAGCCAGGCCGGGGGACAGCCTTATGGCTACACCTTC.

CDR3 sequence reads: CASSQVSQGAYEQYF. CDR3 nucleotide sequence: TGCGCCAGCAGCCAAGTCTCCCAGGGGGCCTACGAGCAGTACTTC. V is TRBV4-1 and J is TRBJ2-7; TRBD1 aligns across 7 bases. Germline CDR1 reads MGHRA; CDR2 reads YSYEKL. CDR3 length: 15 amino acids. The ends lost 1 base at V and 2 bases at J; junction bases unmatched: 5.

This chain joins TRBV30 and TRBJ1-2; D is possibly TRBD1 (5 bases). There are 12 residues in the CDR3. Germline loops: CDR1 GTSNPN, CDR2 SVGIG (reference sequence). V was shortened by 0 bases and J by 7 bases, with 9 bases between the two germline ends. The CDR3 reads CAWSVQGSGYTF. The CDR3 DNA follows: TGTGCCTGGAGTGTTCAGGGCTCTGGCTACACCTTC.

V usage is TRBV4-1 and J usage is TRBJ1-5, with D maybe TRBD1 (6 bases). This CDR3 has 15 amino acids. Trimming cost V 4 bases and J 2 bases, with 12 bases left between them. The V gene's germline CDR1 is MGHRA and CDR2 YSYEKL. CDR3 region: CASSRNRVGNQPQHF. CDR3 DNA: TGCGCCAGCAGCCGAAACAGGGTGGGCAATCAGCCCCAGCATTTT.

V gene TRBV5-6 combines with J gene TRBJ1-5; 8 bases agree with TRBD1. This CDR3 comprises 14 residues. Germline CDR1 SGHDT, CDR2 YYEEEE. V was pared by 1 base and J by 7 bases, with 4 bases of the junction left unmatched. CDR3 amino acids: CASSLRQGAQPQHF. The CDR3 DNA sequence: TGTGCCAGCAGCTTGCGGCAGGGGGCACAGCCCCAGCATTTT.

This chain joins TRBV5-4 and TRBJ2-7, with D hard to call. Germline V gene sequence: CDR1 SGHNT, CDR2 YYREEE (reference sequence). The V end lost 7 bases, the J end lost 2 bases, and 13 bases lay between the germline ends. This CDR3 comprises 13 residues. CDR3 amino acids: CASRSTYAYEQYF. CDR3 DNA sequence: TGTGCCAGCCGCTCCACATACGCCTACGAGCAGTACTTC.

The CDR3: CASRHRNTKPVNYGYTF. In DNA form, the CDR3 reads TGTGCCAGCAGACACAGGAATACCAAGCCCGTTAACTATGGCTACACCTTC. This chain connects TRBV28 to TRBJ1-2, with D possibly being TRBD1 (5 bases). Per germline, CDR1 MDHEN and CDR2 SYDVKM. The CDR3 is 17 amino acids. Between the trimmed V and J ends, which lost 6 bases and 1 base, there was a span of 21 bases.

The V call is TRBV2, the J call TRBJ1-1; 7 nucleotides align to TRBD1. V trimming: 10 bases; J trimming: 0 bases; junction bases outside the gene matches: 5. The CDR3 spans 13 residues. The V gene's germline CDR1 is SNHLY and CDR2 FYNNEI. CDR3 in amino acids: CATSGTVNTEAFF. CDR3 nucleotides: TGTGCCACCTCCGGGACAGTGAACACTGAAGCTTTCTTT.